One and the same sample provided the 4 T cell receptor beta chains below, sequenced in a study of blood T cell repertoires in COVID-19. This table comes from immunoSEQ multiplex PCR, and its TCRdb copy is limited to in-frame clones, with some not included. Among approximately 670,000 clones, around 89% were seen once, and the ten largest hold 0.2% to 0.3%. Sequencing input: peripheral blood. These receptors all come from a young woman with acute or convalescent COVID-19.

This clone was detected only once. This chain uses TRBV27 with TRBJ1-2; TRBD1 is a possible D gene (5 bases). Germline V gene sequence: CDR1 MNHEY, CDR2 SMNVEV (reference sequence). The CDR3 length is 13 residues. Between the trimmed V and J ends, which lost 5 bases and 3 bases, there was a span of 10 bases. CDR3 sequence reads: CASSPGGDYGYTF. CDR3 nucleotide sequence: TGTGCCAGCAGTCCAGGAGGGGACTATGGCTACACCTTC.

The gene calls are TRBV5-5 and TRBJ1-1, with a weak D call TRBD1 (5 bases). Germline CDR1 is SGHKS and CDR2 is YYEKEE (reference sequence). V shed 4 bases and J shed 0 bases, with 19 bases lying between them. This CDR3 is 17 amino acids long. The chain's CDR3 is CASSPDWEGRLNTEAFF. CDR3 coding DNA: TGTGCCAGCAGCCCCGACTGGGAGGGGCGATTGAACACTGAAGCTTTCTTT.

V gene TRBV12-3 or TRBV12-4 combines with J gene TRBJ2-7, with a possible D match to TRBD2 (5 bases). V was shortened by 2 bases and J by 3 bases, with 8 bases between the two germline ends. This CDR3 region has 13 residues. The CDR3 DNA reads TGTGCCAGCAGTTTAAAAGGGAGCTACGAGCAGTACTTC. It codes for CASSLKGSYEQYF.

The chain's CDR3 is CASSLGHRGTGYTF. CDR3 in DNA: TGTGCCAGCAGCTTGGGTCACAGGGGAACTGGCTACACCTTC. The chain uses TRBV5-6 and TRBJ1-2; 7 bases map to TRBD1. With V trimmed by 0 bases and J by 7 bases, 6 bases remained unmatched. CDR1 and CDR2 (germline): SGHDT, YYEEEE. This CDR3 contains 14 residues.